Following are 5 T cell receptor beta chains from one sample sequenced in a study of T cells in Graves' hyperthyroidism and ophthalmopathy. Researchers took RNA transcripts and amplified the TCR beta CDR3 regions from them. In the first-round RT-PCR of the TCR CDR3, the HTBI primer set was used. MiXCR, run by TCRdb on the multiplex PCR reads, gives a single entry per CDR3 protein. This sample yields around 420,000 distinct CDR3 sequences, of which about 13% are seen a single time; 5% to 6% belongs to the top ten. Material for sequencing was blood. The source is a woman aged 18-29 years with Graves' hyperthyroidism.

Notes on this clonotype: Compared with germline, one end of the junction differs, possibly owing to a read error. The chain joins TRBV5-1 to TRBJ2-5; 7 bases match TRBD1. Germline assignment: CDR1 SGHRS and CDR2 YFSETQ. The CDR3 is 17 amino acids. The CDR3 sequence: CASSLGDDTGAGEIQYF. CDR3 sequence (DNA): TGCGCCAGCAGCTTGGGGGACGATACAGGGGCAGGAGAGATCCAGTACTTC.

A note on this clonotype: A clone one base away is much larger, so this may be a read error. This chain links TRBV28 with TRBJ1-4, with 8 bases lining up with TRBD1. CDR3 size: 15 residues. With V trimmed by 5 bases and J by 10 bases, 12 bases remained unmatched. CDR1 and CDR2 (germline): MDHEN, SYDVKM. In nucleotides, the CDR3 is TGTGCCAGCAGTCCCCCGGGACAGGTTTTTGGAAAACTGTTTTTT. Its translation: CASSPPGQVFGKLFF.

J is TRBJ2-2 and V is TRBV11-2, with TRBD2 identical over 8 bases. The V gene end was trimmed by 5 bases and the J gene end by 5 bases; junction bases not matched to a gene: 10. The CDR3 loop spans 16 amino acids. CDR1 is SGHAT and CDR2 is FQNNGV in the germline V gene. This chain's CDR3 is CASSPLAGGGTGELFF. In DNA form, the CDR3 reads TGTGCCAGCAGCCCCCTGGCGGGAGGTGGGACCGGGGAGCTGTTTTTT.

Many counts were recorded for this clonotype. The rearrangement uses TRBV6-1 and TRBJ2-7; 11 bases match TRBD2. Per germline, CDR1 MNHNS and CDR2 SASEGT. The V gene end was trimmed by 4 bases and the J gene end by 4 bases; junction bases not matched to a gene: 3. CDR3 length: 14 amino acids. The CDR3 DNA is TGTGCCAGCAGTGGGCCTAGCGGGAGGTACGAGCAGTACTTC. It translates to CASSGPSGRYEQYF.

This clonotype was picked up a small number of times. The chain links TRBV20-1 to TRBJ2-1; 9 bases match TRBD2. In germline, CDR1 is DFQATT, CDR2 SNEGSKA (reference sequence). The CDR3 is 16 amino acids. Trimming took 4 bases from V and 1 from J; bases not matched to a gene: 8. For the CDR3, the DNA is TGCAGTGCTATCCCCCCTAGCGGGATATCCTACAATGAGCAGTTCTTC. This encodes CSAIPPSGISYNEQFF.